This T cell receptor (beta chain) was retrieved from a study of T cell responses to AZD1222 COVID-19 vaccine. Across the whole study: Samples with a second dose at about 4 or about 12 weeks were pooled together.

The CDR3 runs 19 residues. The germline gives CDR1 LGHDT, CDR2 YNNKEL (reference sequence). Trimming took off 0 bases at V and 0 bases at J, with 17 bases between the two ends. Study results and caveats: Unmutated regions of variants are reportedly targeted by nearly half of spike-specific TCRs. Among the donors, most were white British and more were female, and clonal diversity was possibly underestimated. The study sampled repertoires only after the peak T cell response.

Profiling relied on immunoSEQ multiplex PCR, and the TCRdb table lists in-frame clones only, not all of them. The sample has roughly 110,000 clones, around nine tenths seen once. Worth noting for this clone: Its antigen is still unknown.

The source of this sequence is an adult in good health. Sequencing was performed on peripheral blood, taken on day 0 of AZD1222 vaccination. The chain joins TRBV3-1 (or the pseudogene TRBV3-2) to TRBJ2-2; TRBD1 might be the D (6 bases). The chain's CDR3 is CASSQDLGRGCPNTGELFF. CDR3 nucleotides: TGTGCCAGCAGCCAAGATCTCGGCAGGGGTTGCCCGAACACCGGGGAGCTGTTTTTT.